The T cell receptor (beta chain) described here comes from a study of CD8 T cells in ankylosing spondylitis. After removal of 3 bases from V and 0 bases from J, the junction contained 2 bases not matched to a gene. CDR1 and CDR2 from the germline V gene are SGDLS and YYNGEE. This CDR3 has 15 residues. Study outcomes and limitations: Disease-linked clones were reportedly significantly enriched in matched ankylosing spondylitis synovial fluid. About eight highly homologous variants made up a TCR beta motif that seemed to typify ankylosing spondylitis blood.

TCRdb ran MiXCR on the 5' RACE reads and lists one entry per CDR3 protein. The sample holds thousands of distinct CDR3 sequences, roughly 7.7% seen once. The table lists this clonotype with many counts. No antigen is known for it. This receptor was taken from a male donor with ankylosing spondylitis or in good health (not recorded which). The chain combines TRBV9 with TRBJ2-1; 8 bases map to TRBD2. Material: blood, either unsorted or a sorted T cell fraction (not recorded which). The CDR3 reads CASSASGSSYNEQFF. Here the CDR3 DNA reads TGTGCCAGCAGCGCAAGCGGGAGCTCCTACAATGAGCAGTTCTTC.